A single sample is the source of the 15 T cell receptor beta chains below, sequenced in a study of regulatory T cells in long-lasting Graves disease. For TCR beta, libraries came from iRepertoire HTBI primers and Arm-PCR of CDR3 regions. In TCRdb, the multiplex PCR reads were re-called with MiXCR into one record per CDR3 protein. The table lists roughly 420,000 distinct CDR3 sequences, about 15% of them singletons. As to time point: newly diagnosed GD, antithyroid drugs for less than 3 months. RNA extracted from PBMCs served as the sequencing template. The same data also contributed to another study, on T cells in Graves' hyperthyroidism and ophthalmopathy.

Specimen: peripheral blood mononuclear cells (PBMCs), collected at new diagnosis, from a patient treated with antithyroid drugs. These receptors were taken from a young woman with Graves disease.

The chain carries TRBV27 and TRBJ1-6; D not resolved. Trimming pared 3 bases from V and 0 bases from J, leaving 18 bases between. The CDR3 is 19 amino acids. Germline assignment: CDR1 MNHEY and CDR2 SMNVEV (reference sequence). CDR3 nucleotide sequence: TGTGCCAGCAGTTTCTCCCGTGGTACAGAGAGCTCCTATAATTCACCCCTCCACTTT. This gives the protein CASSFSRGTESSYNSPLHF.

This clonotype was counted at least ten times. The chain has TRBV20-1 and TRBJ2-3; 7 nucleotides line up with TRBD2. The V gene end was trimmed by 0 bases and the J gene end by 5 bases; junction bases not matched to a gene: 5. Germline V gene data show CDR1 as DFQATT and CDR2 as SNEGSKA (reference sequence). The CDR3 sequence is 14 residues long. The CDR3 reads CSARDVAGVDTQYF. CDR3 in DNA: TGCAGTGCTAGAGACGTCGCGGGAGTAGATACGCAGTATTTT.

This clonotype occurred once. The chain has TRBV2 and TRBJ2-1, with D perhaps matching TRBD1 (6 bases). Trimming removed 7 bases at V and 8 bases at J, with 30 bases between. CDR1 and CDR2 (germline): SNHLY, FYNNEI. The length of the CDR3 is 18 residues. The CDR3 bases are TGTGCCAGCAAGAGGACAGCCTCGACTACCCGCATCCCTTATGAGCAGTTCTTC. The encoded protein is CASKRTASTTRIPYEQFF.

Ten or more counts support this clonotype. V and J are TRBV6-1 and TRBJ2-7; D unresolved. CDR1 is MNHNS, CDR2 SASEGT, per germline. V shed 7 bases and J shed 1 base, with 11 bases lying between them. The CDR3 totals 13 residues. The CDR3 here is CASNPDGSYEQYF. The CDR3 DNA follows: TGTGCCAGCAACCCGGACGGATCCTACGAGCAGTACTTC.

This chain connects TRBV3-1 to TRBJ2-2; 12 bases align to TRBD2. The CDR3 sequence is 18 residues long. The germline CDR1 and CDR2 sequences are LGHDT and YNNKEL (reference sequence). V shed 2 bases, J shed 6 bases, and the junction held 10 bases outside the gene matches. CDR3 nucleotide sequence: TGTGCCAGCAGCCAACCCACCCTAGCGGGAGGGCGTGCCGGGGAGCTGTTTTTT. It specifies CASSQPTLAGGRAGELFF.

This clonotype showed up just a few times. This sequence joins TRBV7-9 and TRBJ2-7; no clear D. CDR3 size: 16 residues. Germline CDR1 SEHNR, CDR2 FQNEAQ (reference sequence). V was pared by 5 bases and J by 3 bases, with 20 bases between. The DNA for the CDR3 is TGTGCCAGCAGCGGAACCTCAGCAATGGGGATCTACGAGCAGTACTTC. Protein sequence: CASSGTSAMGIYEQYF. The variable domain in full, completed from reference TRBV7-9 and TRBJ2-7, reads DTGVSQNPRHKITKRGQNVTFRCDPISEHNRLYWYRQTLGQGPEFLTYFQNEAQLEKSRLLSDRFSAERPKGSFSTLEIQRTEQGDSAMYLCASSGTSAMGIYEQYFGPGTRLTVT.

The chain uses TRBV20-1 and TRBJ2-1; 9 bases line up with TRBD2. V lost 4 bases to trimming and J lost 7 bases; unmatched junction nucleotides: 8. The CDR3 covers 14 residues. CDR1 is DFQATT, CDR2 SNEGSKA, per germline (reference sequence). CDR3 sequence: CSATGISGGNEQFF. For the CDR3, the DNA is TGCAGTGCTACCGGGATTAGCGGGGGTAATGAGCAGTTCTTC.

This clonotype was seen ten or more times. The rearrangement joins TRBV30 to TRBJ1-1, with 9 positions matching TRBD1. The ends lost 3 bases at V and 5 bases at J; junction bases unmatched: 4. Looked up from germline, CDR1 is GTSNPN and CDR2 is SVGIG (reference sequence). The CDR3 extends over 13 amino acids. CDR3 bases: TGTGCCTGGAGGAGGACAGGGGCAACTGAAGCTTTCTTT. Its protein is CAWRRTGATEAFF.

The V gene is TRBV10-2, the J gene TRBJ1-1, with a weak D call TRBD1 (5 bases). The CDR3 runs 15 residues. V was cut by 5 bases and J by 4 bases, with 17 bases left in between. CDR1 is WSHSY and CDR2 is SAAADI in the germline V gene. The CDR3 sequence is CASSRGWGLTTEAFF. For the CDR3, the DNA is TGCGCCAGCAGTCGGGGGTGGGGACTGACCACTGAAGCTTTCTTT.

As concerns this clonotype: A junction boundary mismatches the germline segment, possibly from a read error. This chain uses TRBV27 with TRBJ2-7; 8 nucleotides line up with TRBD1. The CDR3 totals 15 residues. Germline values: CDR1 MNHEY, CDR2 SMNVEV (reference sequence). CDR3 residues: CANSSGTGLSYEQYF. CDR3 nucleotides: TGTGCCAACAGTTCAGGGACAGGACTCTCCTACGAGCAGTACTTC.

This clonotype was detected many times. The chain links TRBV6-1 to TRBJ1-2; 7 positions match TRBD1. The CDR3 is made up of 15 amino acids. The germline V gene has CDR1 MNHNS and CDR2 SASEGT. With V trimmed by 0 bases and J by 8 bases, 9 bases remained unmatched. This CDR3 is CASSEAPRTGRGYTF. CDR3 DNA: TGTGCCAGCAGTGAAGCCCCACGGACAGGTCGGGGCTACACCTTC.

V usage is TRBV4-1 and J usage is TRBJ1-1; TRBD1 matches at 8 bases. The CDR3 covers 15 residues. J was trimmed by 1 base and V by 4 bases; bases with no gene match: 5. Germline loops: CDR1 MGHRA, CDR2 YSYEKL. Here the CDR3 DNA reads TGCGCCAGCAGCCCGACGACAGGGGCGAACACTGAAGCTTTCTTT. Translation: CASSPTTGANTEAFF.

This clonotype was observed a handful of times. V gene TRBV9 combines with J gene TRBJ2-3; 8 bases map to TRBD2. Germline V CDR1 and CDR2: SGDLS, YYNGEE. V was pared by 0 bases and J by 0 bases, with 6 bases of the junction left unmatched. This CDR3 is 17 amino acids long. The CDR3 here is CASSVESGGRSTDTQYF. The DNA of the CDR3 is TGTGCCAGCAGCGTAGAGAGCGGGGGCCGTAGCACAGATACGCAGTATTTT.

This clonotype was counted between two and nine times. The chain recombines TRBV20-1 with TRBJ2-1; D gene uncertain. The germline V and J ends were trimmed by 8 bases and 0 bases, with 20 bases remaining between them. CDR3 size: 16 residues. Germline lookup yields CDR1 DFQATT and CDR2 SNEGSKA (reference sequence). The CDR3 spells CSIPAPTASSYNEQFF. The CDR3 DNA sequence: TGCAGTATCCCTGCCCCGACGGCGAGCTCCTACAATGAGCAGTTCTTC.

Of note for this clonotype: One junction end disagrees with the germline gene, perhaps due to a read error. The chain combines TRBV7-2 with TRBJ2-5, with no clear D. The CDR3 contains 13 residues. Germline CDR1 reads SGHTA; CDR2 reads FQGNSA. Written as DNA, the CDR3 is TGTGCCAGCAACTTAGATATGAAAGAGACCCAGTACTTC. It codes for CASNLDMKETQYF.